One sample yielded the 23 T cell receptor beta chains listed below, sequenced in a study of Tregs in tolerant kidney transplant recipients. Repertoires were generated with immunoSEQ multiplex PCR, while TCRdb's copy carries only in-frame clones and drops some. In the table there are around 78,000 clones, about 91% of which are singletons. The sample here was Tregs from blood, taken before the transplant. The receptors come from a human donor who received a combined kidney and bone marrow transplant.

This chain uses TRBV7-9 with TRBJ1-4; D is undetermined. The germline V gene has CDR1 SEHNR and CDR2 FQNEAQ (reference sequence). This CDR3 spans 18 amino acids. Trimming took off 5 bases at V and 4 bases at J, with 23 bases between the two ends. The CDR3 DNA is TGTGCCAGCAGCCCGAGTGGGGAGGGCCGGTCCCGTAATGAAAAACTGTTTTTT. Protein sequence: CASSPSGEGRSRNEKLFF.

The rearrangement joins TRBV10-3 to TRBJ2-4; tentatively, D is TRBD2 (5 bases). The CDR3 totals 16 residues. The V and J ends lost 0 bases and 7 bases respectively, with 16 bases between them. Germline loops: CDR1 ENHRY, CDR2 SYGVKD. DNA for the CDR3: TGTGCCATCAGTGAGTCGGCGGGCTCCATTGCGAACATTCAGTACTTC. Its protein product is CAISESAGSIANIQYF.

The V and J genes are TRBV6-6 and TRBJ2-7, with 13 bases lining up with TRBD2. CDR1 and CDR2 from the germline V gene are MNHNY and SVGAGI (reference sequence). The CDR3 is 14 residues long. The J segment lost 7 bases and the V segment lost 7 bases, leaving 7 bases of the junction unmatched. The CDR3 nucleotides are TGTGCCAGCATGGTGGGACTAGCGGGATCTGAGCAGTACTTC. Translation: CASMVGLAGSEQYF.

In its sample, this clone was seen once. The chain combines TRBV5-1 with TRBJ2-3; a possible D gene is TRBD2 (6 bases). The germline gives CDR1 SGHRS, CDR2 YFSETQ. The CDR3 length is 15 residues. Trimming shortened V by 5 bases and J by 4 bases, and 17 bases separated the two germline ends. The CDR3 protein is CASRVGDAGPDTQYF. The CDR3 coding sequence is TGCGCCAGCAGGGTTGGGGATGCGGGACCAGATACGCAGTATTTT.

The chain combines TRBV29-1 with TRBJ1-1; D is unclear. The CDR3 consists of 14 residues. Trimming left V 4 bases short and J 1 base short, with 13 bases between. The germline V gene encodes CDR1 SQVTM and CDR2 ANQGSEA. The chain's CDR3 is CSVVIVRGNTEAFF. DNA for the CDR3: TGCAGCGTTGTAATAGTGCGGGGGAACACTGAAGCTTTCTTT.

The rearrangement links TRBV28 to TRBJ1-2; 8 bases are shared with TRBD1. The CDR3 covers 17 residues. V lost 7 bases and J lost 4; bases outside the gene matches: 17. Germline V gene lookup returns CDR1 MDHEN and CDR2 SYDVKM. The CDR3 region is CASTPPRNRGYFYGYTF. In DNA, the CDR3 is TGTGCCAGCACCCCCCCCCGGAACAGGGGGTACTTCTATGGCTACACCTTC.

The chain links TRBV6-6 to TRBJ2-7, with D hard to call. Trimming left V 2 bases short and J 4 bases short, with 15 bases between. From germline, CDR1 is MNHNY and CDR2 SVGAGI (reference sequence). CDR3 length: 15 residues. CDR3 amino acids: CASSYGKPLGYEQYF. The CDR3, as DNA: TGTGCCAGCAGTTACGGTAAACCTTTGGGGTACGAGCAGTACTTC.

V is TRBV5-1 and J is TRBJ2-1; 14 nucleotides agree with TRBD2. The CDR3 runs to 17 residues. The junction had 9 bases not matched to a gene; V was cut back by 4 bases and J by 6 bases. Germline values: CDR1 SGHRS, CDR2 YFSETQ. This CDR3 is CASSPESGTSGSNEQFF. The DNA of the CDR3 is TGCGCCAGCAGCCCTGAATCCGGGACTAGCGGGAGCAATGAGCAGTTCTTC.

The V gene is TRBV28, the J gene TRBJ2-7, with D unclear. This CDR3 spans 12 amino acids. Trimming shortened V by 4 bases and J by 3 bases, and 7 bases separated the two germline ends. Germline CDR1 and CDR2: MDHEN and SYDVKM. The CDR3 DNA reads as TGTGCCAGCAGTTCTAGTCTCTACGAGCAGTACTTC. This translates into CASSSSLYEQYF.

DNA of the CDR3: TGTGCCAGCAGCTTAGGGGGGTTGGTGCGGGAGGCAGATACGCAGTATTTT. Protein product: CASSLGGLVREADTQYF. This rearrangement joins TRBV11-2 to TRBJ2-3; 8 nucleotides line up with TRBD2. Germline CDR1 reads SGHAT; CDR2 reads FQNNGV. The CDR3 spans 17 residues. Losses at the gene ends were 1 base for V and 4 bases for J; bases not matched to a gene: 10.

V and J are TRBV5-6 and TRBJ2-3; no clear D gene. Germline-derived CDR1 and CDR2 are SGHDT and YYEEEE. The CDR3 consists of 17 residues. Trimming took 0 bases from V and 0 from J, leaving 14 bases between them. CDR3 nucleotides: TGTGCCAGCAGCTTGGTGGCAGAACCTACTAGCACAGATACGCAGTATTTT. It translates to CASSLVAEPTSTDTQYF.

In this sample, this clone turned up once. This chain links TRBV28 with TRBJ2-3, with TRBD1 identical over 8 bases. Per germline, CDR1 MDHEN and CDR2 SYDVKM. With V trimmed by 4 bases and J by 5 bases, 8 bases remained unmatched. This CDR3 has 15 residues. As DNA, the CDR3 is TGTGCCAGCAGTTCCTTTCAGGGGGCGAAAGATACGCAGTATTTT. This sequence encodes CASSSFQGAKDTQYF.

This chain links TRBV5-6 with TRBJ2-5; possibly TRBD1 for D (7 bases). From germline, CDR1 is SGHDT and CDR2 YYEEEE. V was clipped by 4 bases and J by 4 bases, with 14 bases between them. The CDR3 has 14 amino acids. CDR3 region: CASSPRQGGETQYF. The DNA for the CDR3 is TGTGCCAGCAGCCCCAGACAGGGAGGAGAGACCCAGTACTTC.

V gene TRBV28 combines with J gene TRBJ1-5; 8 bases line up with TRBD1. The CDR3 sequence is 17 residues long. Germline V CDR1 and CDR2: MDHEN, SYDVKM. V lost 8 bases and J lost 2; bases outside the gene matches: 14. The CDR3 loop reads CASGPQLTGEGNQPQHF. As DNA, the CDR3 is TGTGCCAGCGGCCCCCAACTGACAGGGGAAGGCAATCAGCCCCAGCATTTT. The full variable domain, its missing parts supplied by reference TRBV28 and TRBJ1-5, is DVKVTQSSRYLVKRTGEKVFLECVQDMDHENMFWYRQDPGLGLRLIYFSYDVKMKEKGDIPEGYSVSREKKERFSLILESASTNQTSMYLCASGPQLTGEGNQPQHFGDGTRLSIL.

The chain couples TRBV5-6 to TRBJ2-7; D not resolved. Per germline, CDR1 SGHDT and CDR2 YYEEEE. Trimming pared 0 bases from V and 2 bases from J, leaving 9 bases between. CDR3 length equals 14 residues. This CDR3 reads CASSLVGETYEQYF. DNA for the CDR3: TGTGCCAGCAGCTTGGTTGGCGAGACCTACGAGCAGTACTTC.

V usage is TRBV18 and J usage is TRBJ1-1; D gene uncertain. The V and J ends lost 2 bases and 1 base respectively, with 14 bases between them. This CDR3 has 16 amino acids. The V gene's germline CDR1 is KGHSH and CDR2 LQKENI. The CDR3 coding sequence is TGTGCCAGCTCACCAGGGCAGGCGGGTCAGAACACTGAAGCTTTCTTT. Translating it yields CASSPGQAGQNTEAFF.

The chain couples TRBV28 to TRBJ1-5, with 8 bases identical to TRBD1. V lost 4 bases to trimming and J lost 0 bases; unmatched junction nucleotides: 5. CDR3 length equals 16 residues. The germline gives CDR1 MDHEN, CDR2 SYDVKM. This chain's CDR3 is CASSSGGSYSNQPQHF. The CDR3 coding sequence is TGTGCCAGCAGTTCAGGGGGCTCATATAGCAATCAGCCCCAGCATTTT.

The chain employs TRBV6-5 and TRBJ2-5; no definite D call. Germline CDR1 MNHEY, CDR2 SVGAGI. Trimming took off 6 bases at V and 3 bases at J, with 5 bases between the two ends. CDR3 length equals 11 residues. Here the CDR3 reads CASSREETQYF. Here the CDR3 DNA reads TGTGCCAGCAGCAGAGAAGAGACCCAGTACTTC.

The CDR3 is CASSLGTGGYEQFF. The CDR3 nucleotides are TGTGCCAGCAGTTTAGGGACTGGCGGTTATGAGCAGTTCTTC. J is TRBJ2-1 and V is TRBV28, with D tentatively TRBD2 (6 bases). The V end lost 2 bases, the J end lost 8 bases, and 13 bases lay between the germline ends. This CDR3 contains 14 residues. Germline values: CDR1 MDHEN, CDR2 SYDVKM.

This chain connects TRBV7-8 to TRBJ2-7; D is unresolved. CDR1 and CDR2 (germline): SGHVS, FQNEAQ. The CDR3 is 13 amino acids. Trimming took 3 bases from V and 3 from J, leaving 9 bases between them. DNA for the CDR3: TGTGCCAGCAGCTTGGCCAACATCTACGAGCAGTACTTC. It is translated as CASSLANIYEQYF.

The chain links TRBV2 to TRBJ2-7, with a tentative D call TRBD2 (7 bases). This CDR3 is 14 amino acids long. Trimming removed 5 bases at V and 3 bases at J, with 14 bases between. Germline CDR1 and CDR2: SNHLY and FYNNEI. CDR3 in DNA: TGTGCCAGCAGTCCTGACAGGACTAGCTACGAGCAGTACTTC. Its protein is CASSPDRTSYEQYF.

The chain carries TRBV6-5 and TRBJ2-1; 11 positions match TRBD2. Germline CDR1 is MNHEY and CDR2 is SVGAGI. CDR3 length equals 15 residues. Unmatched junction bases numbered 6, after V lost 4 bases and J lost 7 bases. This chain's CDR3 is CASSSSRTSGNEQFF. CDR3 bases: TGTGCCAGCAGTTCCTCAAGGACTAGCGGGAATGAGCAGTTCTTC.

The table lists this clone with a count of one. This CDR3 is CAWSVLGTGQDTIYF. The CDR3 nucleotides read TGTGCCTGGAGTGTACTCGGGACAGGGCAAGACACCATATATTTT. The chain uses TRBV30 and TRBJ1-3; 9 bases are a match to TRBD1. This CDR3 is built from 15 residues. The germline V gene encodes CDR1 GTSNPN and CDR2 SVGIG (reference sequence). V was clipped by 0 bases and J by 8 bases; unmatched bases: 8. The full variable domain, with the rest looked up from reference TRBV30 and TRBJ1-3, is SQTIHQWPATLVQPVGSPLSLECTVEGTSNPNLYWYRQAAGRGLQLLFYSVGIGQISSEVPQNLSASRPQDRQFILSSKKLLLSDSGFYLCAWSVLGTGQDTIYFGEGSWLTVV.